A selection of T cell receptor beta chains follows, all from one sample in a study of follicular helper T cells after annual influenza vaccination. The protocol was immunoSEQ multiplex PCR, while the TCRdb copy is restricted to in-frame clones and leaves out a portion. Here the sample spans thousands of clones, over 75% being singletons. Source: CXCR5+ CD38- circulating T follicular helper cells from blood, taken on the day of influenza vaccination. These receptor sequences come from an adult who received the influenza vaccine. Each CDR3 is given with its conserved first and last residue. D genes are given only for firm matches. For some rows the clone size is stated as once, few or many, or as a class when expanded; others skip it.

abundance: few
d_gene: NA
v_gene: TRBV7-9
j_gene: TRBJ2-1
CDR3aa: CASSLFVGNEQFF
CDR3nt: TGTGCCAGCAGCCTATTCGTAGGGAATGAGCAGTTCTTC

abundance: NA
d_gene: NA
v_gene: TRBV20-1
j_gene: TRBJ2-5
CDR3aa: CSAILETQYF
CDR3nt: TGCAGTGCTATCCTAGAGACCCAGTACTTC

abundance: NA
d_gene: NA
v_gene: TRBV5-6
j_gene: TRBJ2-3
CDR3aa: CASSPGPSRVPATQYF
CDR3nt: TGTGCCAGCAGCCCGGGACCCTCGAGGGTTCCAGCTACGCAGTATTTT

abundance: NA
d_gene: NA
v_gene: TRBV18
j_gene: TRBJ2-2
CDR3aa: CASSPRRANTGELFF
CDR3nt: TGTGCCAGCTCACCACGGCGGGCGAACACCGGGGAGCTGTTTTTT

abundance: NA
d_gene: TRBD1
v_gene: TRBV14
j_gene: TRBJ2-6
CDR3aa: CASSGTAYSGANVLTF
CDR3nt: TGTGCCAGCAGCGGGACAGCCTACTCTGGGGCCAACGTCCTGACTTTC

abundance: NA
d_gene: TRBD1
v_gene: TRBV19
j_gene: TRBJ2-7
CDR3aa: CASIAGTGSYEQYF
CDR3nt: TGTGCCAGTATCGCCGGGACAGGTTCTTACGAGCAGTACTTC

abundance: NA
d_gene: TRBD1
v_gene: TRBV7-9
j_gene: TRBJ1-2
CDR3aa: CAVQGAQRYGYTF
CDR3nt: TGTGCCGTACAGGGGGCGCAGAGGTATGGCTACACCTTC

abundance: NA
d_gene: TRBD2
v_gene: TRBV5-4
j_gene: TRBJ2-3
CDR3aa: CASSLGTSGIATQYF
CDR3nt: TGTGCCAGCAGCTTGGGGACTAGCGGGATAGCTACGCAGTATTTT

abundance: NA
d_gene: TRBD1
v_gene: TRBV28
j_gene: TRBJ1-3
CDR3aa: CASSLAGTGTGNTIYF
CDR3nt: TGTGCCAGCAGTTTAGCTGGGACAGGGACTGGAAACACCATATATTTT

abundance: NA
d_gene: TRBD2
v_gene: TRBV4-1
j_gene: TRBJ2-3
CDR3aa: CASSQTRGAGGADTQYF
CDR3nt: TGCGCCAGCAGCCAAACTCGAGGAGCGGGAGGCGCAGATACGCAGTATTTT

abundance: NA
d_gene: TRBD2
v_gene: TRBV7-2
j_gene: TRBJ2-7
CDR3aa: CASSSQTSGKGEQYF
CDR3nt: TGTGCCAGCAGCTCGCAGACTAGCGGGAAGGGCGAGCAGTACTTC

abundance: NA
d_gene: NA
v_gene: TRBV10-3
j_gene: TRBJ1-1
CDR3aa: CAISGGTNTEAFF
CDR3nt: TGTGCCATCAGTGGCGGGACGAACACTGAAGCTTTCTTT

abundance: NA
d_gene: NA
v_gene: TRBV2
j_gene: TRBJ2-7
CDR3aa: CASRIGWRYEQYF
CDR3nt: TGTGCCAGCAGGATAGGGTGGCGTTACGAGCAGTACTTC

abundance: once
d_gene: NA
v_gene: TRBV27
j_gene: TRBJ2-7
CDR3aa: CASRYRVLNSYEQYF
CDR3nt: TGTGCCAGCAGATACAGGGTACTAAACTCCTACGAGCAGTACTTC

abundance: NA
d_gene: NA
v_gene: TRBV6-5
j_gene: TRBJ1-5
CDR3aa: CASSYSGGGSNQPQHF
CDR3nt: TGTGCCAGCAGTTACTCGGGAGGTGGAAGCAATCAGCCCCAGCATTTT

abundance: few
d_gene: TRBD1
v_gene: TRBV14
j_gene: TRBJ1-2
CDR3aa: CASSQDGQVGYGYTF
CDR3nt: TGTGCCAGCAGCCAAGATGGACAGGTCGGGTATGGCTACACCTTC

abundance: NA
d_gene: NA
v_gene: TRBV7-2
j_gene: TRBJ2-1
CDR3aa: CASSLDGGDSYNEQFF
CDR3nt: TGTGCCAGCAGCTTAGACGGGGGCGACTCCTACAATGAGCAGTTCTTC

abundance: once
d_gene: TRBD1
v_gene: TRBV5-6
j_gene: TRBJ1-5
CDR3aa: CASSYRGGQPQHF
CDR3nt: TGTGCCAGCAGCTACAGGGGAGGGCAGCCCCAGCATTTT

abundance: NA
d_gene: NA
v_gene: TRBV10-1
j_gene: TRBJ2-5
CDR3aa: CASSGGETQYF
CDR3nt: TGCGCCAGCAGTGGTGGAGAGACCCAGTACTTC

abundance: NA
d_gene: NA
v_gene: TRBV18
j_gene: TRBJ2-7
CDR3aa: CASSPSDRTYEQYF
CDR3nt: TGTGCCAGCTCACCGTCGGACAGAACCTACGAGCAGTACTTC

abundance: NA
d_gene: NA
v_gene: TRBV12-5
j_gene: TRBJ2-2
CDR3aa: CASGRDTGELFF
CDR3nt: TGTGCTAGTGGTAGAGACACCGGGGAGCTGTTTTTT

abundance: NA
d_gene: TRBD2
v_gene: TRBV30
j_gene: TRBJ2-1
CDR3aa: CAWSRWGGYEQFF
CDR3nt: TGTGCCTGGAGTAGGTGGGGGGGGTACGAGCAGTTCTTC

abundance: NA
d_gene: NA
v_gene: TRBV11-1
j_gene: TRBJ1-1
CDR3aa: CASSLRVGLSPEAFF
CDR3nt: TGTGCCAGCAGCCTAAGGGTCGGGTTATCACCTGAAGCTTTCTTT

abundance: NA
d_gene: NA
v_gene: TRBV5-6
j_gene: TRBJ1-5
CDR3aa: CASSLGGGHGQPQHF
CDR3nt: TGTGCCAGCAGCTTGGGGGGTGGCCACGGTCAGCCCCAGCATTTT

abundance: NA
d_gene: NA
v_gene: TRBV11-3
j_gene: TRBJ2-1
CDR3aa: CASSAGNSATEQFF
CDR3nt: TGTGCCAGCAGCGCCGGCAACAGCGCCACTGAGCAGTTCTTC

abundance: NA
d_gene: TRBD2
v_gene: TRBV10-3
j_gene: TRBJ2-3
CDR3aa: CAIRAGVSTDTQYF
CDR3nt: TGTGCCATCAGGGCGGGGGTCAGCACAGATACGCAGTATTTT

abundance: NA
d_gene: NA
v_gene: TRBV5-6
j_gene: TRBJ1-2
CDR3aa: CASSLPQRAGGYTF
CDR3nt: TGTGCCAGCAGCTTGCCCCAGAGGGCGGGAGGCTACACCTTC

abundance: few
d_gene: TRBD1
v_gene: TRBV5-1
j_gene: TRBJ1-1
CDR3aa: CASSLSTGQGLGAFF
CDR3nt: TGCGCCAGCAGCTTGTCGACGGGACAGGGATTAGGAGCTTTCTTT

abundance: NA
d_gene: NA
v_gene: TRBV2
j_gene: TRBJ1-4
CDR3aa: CASSRELATNEKLFF
CDR3nt: TGTGCCAGCAGCAGGGAATTAGCAACTAATGAAAAACTGTTTTTT

abundance: few
d_gene: TRBD2
v_gene: TRBV30
j_gene: TRBJ2-1
CDR3aa: CAWSVLSSGYNEQFF
CDR3nt: TGTGCCTGGAGTGTATTGTCTAGCGGATACAATGAGCAGTTCTTC

abundance: NA
d_gene: NA
v_gene: TRBV7-2
j_gene: TRBJ2-2
CDR3aa: CASSLARNTGELFF
CDR3nt: TGTGCCAGCAGCTTGGCGCGGAACACCGGGGAGCTGTTTTTT

abundance: NA
d_gene: TRBD1
v_gene: TRBV7-8
j_gene: TRBJ2-1
CDR3aa: CASRQGAGNEQFF
CDR3nt: TGTGCCAGTCGACAGGGGGCAGGCAATGAGCAGTTCTTC

abundance: NA
d_gene: TRBD1
v_gene: TRBV7-2
j_gene: TRBJ1-2
CDR3aa: CASSIGTGARGGYTF
CDR3nt: TGTGCCAGCAGCATCGGGACAGGGGCCCGAGGGGGCTACACCTTC

abundance: NA
d_gene: TRBD2
v_gene: TRBV5-1
j_gene: TRBJ2-1
CDR3aa: CASSLQGGDQFF
CDR3nt: TGCGCCAGCAGCTTGCAGGGAGGGGACCAGTTCTTC

abundance: NA
d_gene: TRBD2
v_gene: TRBV7-6
j_gene: TRBJ2-1
CDR3aa: CASSGTSGRAREQFF
CDR3nt: TGTGCCAGCAGCGGTACTAGCGGGAGGGCCCGGGAGCAGTTCTTC

abundance: NA
d_gene: NA
v_gene: TRBV5-6
j_gene: TRBJ2-5
CDR3aa: CASSLVGGSYQETQYF
CDR3nt: TGTGCCAGCAGCTTGGTGGGGGGTTCGTACCAAGAGACCCAGTACTTC

abundance: NA
d_gene: NA
v_gene: TRBV6-1
j_gene: TRBJ1-3
CDR3aa: CATEQGRGNTIYF
CDR3nt: TGTGCCACGGAACAGGGTAGGGGAAACACCATATATTTT

abundance: NA
d_gene: TRBD1
v_gene: TRBV6-5
j_gene: TRBJ1-1
CDR3aa: CASSGGTDAEAFF
CDR3nt: TGTGCCAGCAGTGGGGGGACAGACGCCGAAGCTTTCTTT

abundance: NA
d_gene: NA
v_gene: TRBV18
j_gene: TRBJ2-1
CDR3aa: CASSPDQGYNEQFF
CDR3nt: TGTGCCAGCTCACCGGATCAGGGGTACAATGAGCAGTTCTTC

abundance: NA
d_gene: TRBD1
v_gene: TRBV5-1
j_gene: TRBJ1-2
CDR3aa: CASSLEGTGSGYTF
CDR3nt: TGCGCCAGCAGCTTGGAGGGGACAGGGAGTGGCTACACCTTC

abundance: NA
d_gene: NA
v_gene: TRBV14
j_gene: TRBJ1-5
CDR3aa: CASSQAANQPQHF
CDR3nt: TGTGCCAGCAGCCAAGCGGCGAATCAGCCCCAGCATTTT

abundance: NA
d_gene: NA
v_gene: TRBV7-9
j_gene: TRBJ2-5
CDR3aa: CASSLIAGMYQETQYF
CDR3nt: TGTGCCAGCAGCTTAATAGCAGGGATGTACCAAGAGACCCAGTACTTC

abundance: NA
d_gene: TRBD1
v_gene: TRBV18
j_gene: TRBJ1-5
CDR3aa: CASSRDRGNQPQHF
CDR3nt: TGTGCCAGCTCCAGGGACAGGGGGAATCAGCCCCAGCATTTT

abundance: NA
d_gene: NA
v_gene: TRBV7-9
j_gene: TRBJ2-3
CDR3aa: CASSFAGSTDTQYF
CDR3nt: TGTGCCAGCAGCTTCGCGGGAAGCACAGATACGCAGTATTTT

abundance: NA
d_gene: TRBD1
v_gene: TRBV29-1
j_gene: TRBJ1-5
CDR3aa: CSAQTGGGQPQHF
CDR3nt: TGCAGCGCCCAGACAGGGGGCGGTCAGCCCCAGCATTTT

abundance: NA
d_gene: TRBD1
v_gene: TRBV5-1
j_gene: TRBJ2-3
CDR3aa: CASQQGSTDTQYF
CDR3nt: TGCGCCAGCCAACAGGGGAGCACAGATACGCAGTATTTT

abundance: NA
d_gene: TRBD1
v_gene: TRBV6-5
j_gene: TRBJ1-2
CDR3aa: CASSYRGRNYGYTF
CDR3nt: TGTGCCAGCAGCTACAGGGGGCGCAACTATGGCTACACCTTC

abundance: NA
d_gene: NA
v_gene: TRBV14
j_gene: TRBJ1-4
CDR3aa: CASSQEFAGRSEKLFF
CDR3nt: TGTGCCAGCAGCCAAGAATTCGCAGGGAGAAGTGAAAAACTGTTTTTT